This T cell receptor beta chain originates from a study of cytomegalovirus exposure and HLA in healthy donors. There are a few counts of this clone. This CDR3 is 16 amino acids long. V was pared by 3 bases and J by 0 bases, with 11 bases between. The V gene's germline CDR1 is PRHDT and CDR2 FYEKMQ (reference sequence). PCR involved 60 Vbeta and 13 Jbeta primers. Sequencing was performed with immunoSEQ multiplex PCR; in TCRdb, only in-frame clones are kept and a portion is missing. The data hold some 130,000 clones, with around 85% observed a single time. The source of this sequence is a boy younger than 18 in good health and CMV-seronegative. The rearrangement links TRBV13 to TRBJ2-2, with unresolved D. The sample comprised PBMCs. The CDR3 nucleotides are TGTGCCAGCAGCTTCGGCAGGCCAGCGAACACCGGGGAGCTGTTTTTT. Encoded protein: CASSFGRPANTGELFF.